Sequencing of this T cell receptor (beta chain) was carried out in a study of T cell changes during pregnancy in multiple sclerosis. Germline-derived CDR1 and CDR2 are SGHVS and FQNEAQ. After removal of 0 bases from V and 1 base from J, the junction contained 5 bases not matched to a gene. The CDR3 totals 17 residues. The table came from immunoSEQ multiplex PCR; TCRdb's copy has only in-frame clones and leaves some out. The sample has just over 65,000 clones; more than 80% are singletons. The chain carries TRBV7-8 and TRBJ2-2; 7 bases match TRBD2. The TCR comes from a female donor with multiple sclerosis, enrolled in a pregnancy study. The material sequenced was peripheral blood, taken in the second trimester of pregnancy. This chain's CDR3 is CASSLARRTRNTGELFF. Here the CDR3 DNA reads TGTGCCAGCAGCTTAGCGCGCCGGACTAGGAACACCGGGGAGCTGTTTTTT.